This T cell receptor (beta chain) is drawn from a study of CD8+CD57+ T cells in acquired aplastic anemia. Trimming cost V 3 bases and J 6 bases; bases outside gene matches: 10. The CDR3 has 16 residues. The germline gives CDR1 LGHDT, CDR2 YNNKEL (reference sequence). The template for TCR beta VDJ and CDR3 sequence profiling was genomic DNA. TCRdb re-derived calls from the reads in MiXCR, one entry per CDR3 protein. This sample yields approximately 160,000 distinct CDR3 sequences, of which roughly 47% are seen a single time; approximately 1% belongs to the top ten. The sequencing sample was made of sorted CD4+, CD8+, or CD8+CD57+ T cells (not recorded which) from PBMCs. The chain combines TRBV3-1 with TRBJ2-1; TRBD2 aligns across 8 bases. The sequence was obtained from a human donor in good health. The CDR3 DNA reads TGTGCCAGCAGCCACATGAGCGGGGGCCTGGGCAATGAGCAGTTCTTC. Its protein is CASSHMSGGLGNEQFF.